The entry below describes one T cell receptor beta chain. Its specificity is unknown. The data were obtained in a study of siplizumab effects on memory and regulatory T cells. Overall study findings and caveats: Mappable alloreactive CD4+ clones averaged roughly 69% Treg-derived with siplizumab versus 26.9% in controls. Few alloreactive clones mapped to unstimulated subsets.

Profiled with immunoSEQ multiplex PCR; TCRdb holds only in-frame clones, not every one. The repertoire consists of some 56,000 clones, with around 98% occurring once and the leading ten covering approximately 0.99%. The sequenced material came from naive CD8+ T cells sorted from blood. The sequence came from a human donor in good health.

In DNA form, the CDR3 reads TGTGCCAGCAGCTTAACTAGCTCCTACGAGCAGTACTTC. Translation: CASSLTSSYEQYF. The rearrangement uses TRBV7-3 and TRBJ2-7, with D unclear. V was clipped by 0 bases and J by 0 bases, with 3 bases between them. Germline V gives CDR1 SGHTA, CDR2 FQGTGA. This CDR3 is built from 13 residues.